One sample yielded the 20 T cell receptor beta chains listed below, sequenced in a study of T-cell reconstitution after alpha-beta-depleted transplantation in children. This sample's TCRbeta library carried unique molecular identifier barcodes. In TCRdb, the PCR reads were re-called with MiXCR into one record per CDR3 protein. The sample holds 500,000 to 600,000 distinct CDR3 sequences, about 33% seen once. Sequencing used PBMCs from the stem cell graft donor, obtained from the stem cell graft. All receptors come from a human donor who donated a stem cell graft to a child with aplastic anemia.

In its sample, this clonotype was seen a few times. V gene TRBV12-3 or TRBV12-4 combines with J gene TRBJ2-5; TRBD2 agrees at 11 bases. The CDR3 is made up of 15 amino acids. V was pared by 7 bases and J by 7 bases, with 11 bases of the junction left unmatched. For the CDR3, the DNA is TGTGCCAGCAAGCTAGCGGGAGGTGCGTTGTGGACCCAGTACTTC. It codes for CASKLAGGALWTQYF.

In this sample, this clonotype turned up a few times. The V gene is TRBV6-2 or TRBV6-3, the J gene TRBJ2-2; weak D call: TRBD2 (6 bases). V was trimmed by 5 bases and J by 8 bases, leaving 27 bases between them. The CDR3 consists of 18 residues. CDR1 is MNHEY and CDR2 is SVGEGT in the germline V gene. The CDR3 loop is CASSKTHTSGTPRGELFF. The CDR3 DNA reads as TGTGCCAGCAGTAAGACCCACACCTCCGGGACTCCGAGGGGGGAGCTGTTTTTT.

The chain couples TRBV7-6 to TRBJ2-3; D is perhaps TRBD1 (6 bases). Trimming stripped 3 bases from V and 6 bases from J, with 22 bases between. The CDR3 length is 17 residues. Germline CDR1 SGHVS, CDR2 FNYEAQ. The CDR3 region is CASSFVGQGLPPDTQYF. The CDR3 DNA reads TGTGCCAGCAGCTTCGTAGGTCAGGGGCTCCCCCCCGATACGCAGTATTTT.

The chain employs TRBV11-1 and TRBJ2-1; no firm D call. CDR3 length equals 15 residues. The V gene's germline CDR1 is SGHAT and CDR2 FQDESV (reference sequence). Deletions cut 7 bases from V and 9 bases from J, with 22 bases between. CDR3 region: CASISASAPVTEQFF. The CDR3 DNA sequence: TGTGCCAGCATATCTGCGTCAGCTCCGGTAACTGAGCAGTTCTTC.

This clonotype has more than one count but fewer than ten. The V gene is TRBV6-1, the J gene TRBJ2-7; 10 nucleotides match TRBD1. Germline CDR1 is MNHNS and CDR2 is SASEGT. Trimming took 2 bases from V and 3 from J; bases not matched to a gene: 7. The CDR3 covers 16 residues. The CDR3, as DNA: TGTGCCAGCAGTGAATGGATCGGGACAGGGGTCTACGAGCAGTACTTC. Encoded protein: CASSEWIGTGVYEQYF.

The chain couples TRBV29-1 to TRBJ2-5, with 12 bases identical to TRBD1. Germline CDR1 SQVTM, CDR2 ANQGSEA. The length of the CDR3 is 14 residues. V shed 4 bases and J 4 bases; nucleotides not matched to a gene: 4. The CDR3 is CSVGDRGRVETQYF. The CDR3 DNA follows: TGCAGCGTTGGGGACAGGGGGCGAGTAGAGACCCAGTACTTC.

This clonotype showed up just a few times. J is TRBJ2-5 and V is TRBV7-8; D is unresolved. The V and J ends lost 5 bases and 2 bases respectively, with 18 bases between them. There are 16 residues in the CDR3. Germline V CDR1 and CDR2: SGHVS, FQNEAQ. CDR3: CASSAQTASRQETQYF. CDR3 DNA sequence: TGTGCCAGCAGCGCCCAGACGGCTAGTAGGCAAGAGACCCAGTACTTC.

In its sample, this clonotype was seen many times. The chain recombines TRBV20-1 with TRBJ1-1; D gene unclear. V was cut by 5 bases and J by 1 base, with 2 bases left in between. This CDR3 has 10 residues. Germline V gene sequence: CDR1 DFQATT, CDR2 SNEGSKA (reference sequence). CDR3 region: CSASNTEAFF. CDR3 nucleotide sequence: TGCAGTGCTTCGAACACTGAAGCTTTCTTT.

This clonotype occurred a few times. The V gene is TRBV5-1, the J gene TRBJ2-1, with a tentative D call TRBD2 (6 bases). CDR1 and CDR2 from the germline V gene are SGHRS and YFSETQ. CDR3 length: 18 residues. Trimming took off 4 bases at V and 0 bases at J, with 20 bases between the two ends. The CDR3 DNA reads TGCGCCAGCAGCACACCCCGCCCTAGCGAGAGCTCCTACAATGAGCAGTTCTTC. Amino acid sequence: CASSTPRPSESSYNEQFF.

CDR3 DNA sequence: TGCGCCAGCAGTCAAGGGACTAGCGGGACGGGTACGCAGTATTTT. It encodes CASSQGTSGTGTQYF. The J gene is TRBJ2-3, the V gene TRBV5-1; TRBD2 matches at 13 bases. Germline V gene sequence: CDR1 SGHRS, CDR2 YFSETQ. The CDR3 spans 15 residues. J lost 8 bases, V lost 5 bases, and 8 bases had no gene match.

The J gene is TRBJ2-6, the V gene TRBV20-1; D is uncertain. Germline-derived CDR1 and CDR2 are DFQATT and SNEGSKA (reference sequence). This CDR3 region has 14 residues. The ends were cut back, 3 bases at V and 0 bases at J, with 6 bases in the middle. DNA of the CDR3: TGCAGTGCTAGTTGGGCCTCTGGGGCCAACGTCCTGACTTTC. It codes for CSASWASGANVLTF.

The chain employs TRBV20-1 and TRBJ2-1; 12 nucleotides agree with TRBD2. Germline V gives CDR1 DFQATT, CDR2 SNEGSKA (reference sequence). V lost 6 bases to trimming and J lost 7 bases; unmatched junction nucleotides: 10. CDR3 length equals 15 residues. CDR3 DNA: TGCAGTGCCACCCTGACTAGCGGGAGTTTTAATGAGCAGTTCTTC. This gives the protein CSATLTSGSFNEQFF.

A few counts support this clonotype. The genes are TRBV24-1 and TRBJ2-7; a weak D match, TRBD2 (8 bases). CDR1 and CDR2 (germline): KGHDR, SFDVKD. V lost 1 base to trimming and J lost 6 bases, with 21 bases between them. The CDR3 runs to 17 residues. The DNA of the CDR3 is TGTGCCACCAGTGATTTCGGGGGGGGGACAGACCCTGGCGAGCAGTACTTC. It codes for CATSDFGGGTDPGEQYF.

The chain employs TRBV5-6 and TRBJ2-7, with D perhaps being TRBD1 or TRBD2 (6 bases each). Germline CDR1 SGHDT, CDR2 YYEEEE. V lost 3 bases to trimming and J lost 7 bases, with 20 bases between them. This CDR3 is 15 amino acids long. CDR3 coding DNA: TGTGCCAGCAGCTACCGGGGGCTTCCGGGGGATGAGCAGTACTTC. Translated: CASSYRGLPGDEQYF. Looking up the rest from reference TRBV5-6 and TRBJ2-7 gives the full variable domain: DAGVTQSPTHLIKTRGQQVTLRCSPKSGHDTVSWYQQALGQGPQFIFQYYEEEERQRGNFPDRFSGHQFPNYSSELNVNALLLGDSALYLCASSYRGLPGDEQYFGPGTRLTVT.

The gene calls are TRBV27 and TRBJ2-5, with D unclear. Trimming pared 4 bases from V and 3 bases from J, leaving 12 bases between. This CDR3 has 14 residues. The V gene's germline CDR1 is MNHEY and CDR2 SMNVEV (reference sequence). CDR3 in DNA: TGTGCCAGCAGTTCCCTGGATGCCGAAGAGACCCAGTACTTC. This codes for CASSSLDAEETQYF.

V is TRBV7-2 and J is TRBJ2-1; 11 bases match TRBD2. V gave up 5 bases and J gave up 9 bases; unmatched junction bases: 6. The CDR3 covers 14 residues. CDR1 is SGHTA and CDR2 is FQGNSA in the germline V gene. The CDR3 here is CASSKTSGTVEQFF. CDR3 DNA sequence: TGTGCCAGCAGCAAGACTAGCGGGACTGTTGAGCAGTTCTTC.

The CDR3 DNA is TGTGCCAGCACCCTGACAGGGTCTAATGAAAAACTGTTTTTT. This sequence encodes CASTLTGSNEKLFF. The V call is TRBV12-3 or TRBV12-4, the J call TRBJ1-4, with 7 bases aligning to TRBD1. V shed 7 bases, J shed 3 bases, and the junction held 5 bases outside the gene matches. This CDR3 has 14 amino acids.

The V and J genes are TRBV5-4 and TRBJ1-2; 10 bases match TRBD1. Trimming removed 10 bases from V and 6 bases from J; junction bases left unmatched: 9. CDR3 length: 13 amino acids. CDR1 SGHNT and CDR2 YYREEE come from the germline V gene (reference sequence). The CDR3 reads CAVGTGDAHGYTF. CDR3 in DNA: TGTGCCGTCGGGACAGGGGATGCGCATGGCTACACCTTC.

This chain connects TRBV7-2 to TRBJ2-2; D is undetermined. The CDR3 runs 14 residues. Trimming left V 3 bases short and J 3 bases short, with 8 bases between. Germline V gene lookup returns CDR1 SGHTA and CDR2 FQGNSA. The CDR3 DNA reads TGTGCCAGCAGCTTGGCCACCTACACCGGGGAGCTGTTTTTT. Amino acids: CASSLATYTGELFF. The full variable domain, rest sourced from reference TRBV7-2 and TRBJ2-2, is GAGVSQSPSNKVTEKGKDVELRCDPISGHTALYWYRQSLGQGLEFLIYFQGNSAPDKSGLPSDRFSAERTGGSVSTLTIQRTQQEDSAVYLCASSLATYTGELFFGEGSRLTVL.

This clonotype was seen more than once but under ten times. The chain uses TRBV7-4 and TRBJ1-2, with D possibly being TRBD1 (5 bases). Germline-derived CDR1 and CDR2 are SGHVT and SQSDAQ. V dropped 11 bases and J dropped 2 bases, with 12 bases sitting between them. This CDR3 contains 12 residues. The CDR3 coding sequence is TGTGCCTTCAGGCCAGGGAACTATGGCTACACCTTC. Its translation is CAFRPGNYGYTF.